The 24 T cell receptor beta chains below come from one sample, sequenced in a study of regulatory dendritic cells for organ transplantation. Clones were read by immunoSEQ multiplex PCR, and TCRdb kept only the in-frame ones, dropping some. The sample shows roughly 35,000 clones, 85% to 90% of them seen only once. Source material: naive CD4+ T cells from blood. The sample's subset: CD45RA+ naive T cells. Receptors were obtained from a human donor in good health.

The chain joins TRBV4-2 to TRBJ2-3, with D perhaps TRBD2 (5 bases). The germline gives CDR1 LGHNA, CDR2 YNFKEQ. This CDR3 spans 16 amino acids. V was pared by 3 bases and J by 1 base, with 14 bases between. CDR3 nucleotides: TGTGCCAGCAGCCATGATATGGACTCACGCACAGATACGCAGTATTTT. It is translated as CASSHDMDSRTDTQYF.

Only one count was recorded for this clone. The chain employs TRBV4-1 and TRBJ2-3, with 14 positions matching TRBD2. Per germline, CDR1 MGHRA and CDR2 YSYEKL. This CDR3 has 17 amino acids. After removal of 5 bases from V and 9 bases from J, the junction contained 13 bases not matched to a gene. The CDR3 sequence: CASSLGLAGEKGGTQYF. The CDR3, as DNA: TGCGCCAGCAGCTTGGGACTAGCGGGGGAAAAGGGGGGAACGCAGTATTTT.

V usage is TRBV5-4 and J usage is TRBJ2-3; tentatively, D is TRBD1 (5 bases). Germline-derived CDR1 and CDR2 are SGHNT and YYREEE (reference sequence). The V end lost 0 bases, the J end lost 4 bases, and 9 bases lay between the germline ends. This CDR3 has 14 amino acids. The CDR3 loop reads CASSLAQGPDTQYF. DNA for the CDR3: TGTGCCAGCAGCTTGGCCCAGGGCCCAGATACGCAGTATTTT.

This clone appeared a single time. This chain joins TRBV28 and TRBJ1-1; D is unresolved. Germline CDR1 is MDHEN and CDR2 is SYDVKM. The V end lost 6 bases, the J end lost 11 bases, and 19 bases lay between the germline ends. The CDR3 covers 13 residues. DNA for the CDR3: TGTGCCAGCAGATCACTACAGCTCGTTAGGGCTTTCTTT. Amino acids: CASRSLQLVRAFF.

The chain links TRBV10-2 to TRBJ2-7, with TRBD1 identical over 8 bases. Germline CDR1 and CDR2: WSHSY and SAAADI. The length of the CDR3 is 13 residues. Germline trimming cut 11 bases from V and 3 bases from J; bases unmatched to any gene: 9. The CDR3 loop is CAVKGQAFYEQYF. The CDR3, as DNA: TGCGCCGTAAAGGGACAGGCTTTCTACGAGCAGTACTTC.

This clone was counted a few times. The chain has TRBV5-4 and TRBJ1-2, with 11 positions matching TRBD1. V trimming: 4 bases; J trimming: 2 bases; junction bases outside the gene matches: 10. CDR1 is SGHNT, CDR2 YYREEE, per germline (reference sequence). The CDR3 runs 17 residues. DNA of the CDR3: TGTGCCAGCAGCGGAAGGACAGGGGGCTTTCGGAACTATGGCTACACCTTC. This encodes CASSGRTGGFRNYGYTF.

In regard to this clone: The identical CDR3 is also encoded by other nucleotide sequences in the sample. The J gene is TRBJ2-5, the V gene TRBV7-6, with D perhaps TRBD1 or TRBD2 (5 bases each). CDR3 length equals 14 residues. Deletions cut 6 bases from V and 2 bases from J, with 13 bases between. Germline CDR1 and CDR2: SGHVS and FNYEAQ. The CDR3 region has the DNA TGTGCCAGCAGTCACGACAGCGGTCAAGAGACCCAGTACTTC. It translates to CASSHDSGQETQYF.

CDR3 in DNA: TGTGCCAGCAGCAAAGATCCGGTCTATGGCTACACCTTC. This gives the protein CASSKDPVYGYTF. The rearrangement links TRBV21-1 to TRBJ1-2. TRBV21-1 is a pseudogene. There are 13 residues in the CDR3.

The genes are TRBV18 and TRBJ2-5; TRBD2 aligns across 7 bases. J was trimmed by 2 bases and V by 1 base; bases with no gene match: 7. Germline lookup yields CDR1 KGHSH and CDR2 LQKENI. This CDR3 is built from 16 residues. The CDR3 loop is CASSPRQRELQETQYF. The CDR3 nucleotides are TGTGCCAGCTCACCACGTCAGCGGGAATTACAAGAGACCCAGTACTTC.

The CDR3 loop reads CASRATGVSSYEQYF. CDR3 nucleotide sequence: TGTGCCAGCAGGGCGACAGGCGTTTCATCGTACGAGCAGTACTTC. The V and J genes are TRBV7-9 and TRBJ2-7; possibly TRBD1 for D (6 bases). This CDR3 contains 15 residues. V shed 6 bases and J shed 4 bases, with 19 bases lying between them. Germline-derived CDR1 and CDR2 are SEHNR and FQNEAQ (reference sequence).

This CDR3 reads CASSRTSGSSSYNEQFF. As DNA, the CDR3 is TGTGCCAGCTCTCGGACTAGCGGGAGTAGCTCCTACAATGAGCAGTTCTTC. This rearrangement joins TRBV18 to TRBJ2-1; 13 bases fit TRBD2. The CDR3 runs to 17 residues. V was pared by 6 bases and J by 0 bases, with 5 bases of the junction left unmatched. Germline V gene data show CDR1 as KGHSH and CDR2 as LQKENI.

The chain carries TRBV29-1 and TRBJ1-4; 7 bases agree with TRBD1. Germline V CDR1 and CDR2: SQVTM, ANQGSEA. Trimming cost V 7 bases and J 6 bases; bases outside gene matches: 8. The CDR3 is 13 amino acids. DNA for the CDR3: TGCAGCGCCGCGACAGGGAGGGATGAAAAACTGTTTTTT. Amino acids: CSAATGRDEKLFF.

The genes are TRBV7-9 and TRBJ2-5; no reliable D call. The CDR3 runs 10 residues. CDR1 SEHNR and CDR2 FQNEAQ come from the germline V gene (reference sequence). The ends were cut back, 10 bases at V and 5 bases at J, with 8 bases in the middle. This CDR3 reads CAIGLETQYF. The CDR3 nucleotides are TGTGCCATAGGGCTGGAGACCCAGTACTTC.

This clone is a singleton in its sample. V is TRBV30 and J is TRBJ2-7; D gene ambiguous. The length of the CDR3 is 11 residues. Germline lookup yields CDR1 GTSNPN and CDR2 SVGIG (reference sequence). Between the trimmed V and J ends, which lost 3 bases and 3 bases, there was a span of 6 bases. CDR3 loop: CAWRVHYEQYF. CDR3 bases: TGTGCCTGGAGGGTTCACTACGAGCAGTACTTC.

The V call is TRBV7-9, the J call TRBJ1-2; D uncertain. CDR3 length: 13 amino acids. Per the germline V gene, CDR1 is SEHNR and CDR2 is FQNEAQ (reference sequence). Trimming left V 3 bases short and J 4 bases short, with 9 bases between. Here the CDR3 reads CASSFLDGYGYTF. DNA of the CDR3: TGTGCCAGCAGCTTTTTGGATGGCTATGGCTACACCTTC.

The chain joins TRBV6-5 to TRBJ2-4; maybe TRBD2 (6 bases). CDR1 and CDR2 from the germline V gene are MNHEY and SVGAGI. This CDR3 is 11 amino acids long. V gave up 5 bases and J gave up 7 bases, with 6 bases separating them. CDR3 loop: CASSRGNIQYF. The CDR3 coding sequence is TGTGCCAGCAGTCGGGGGAACATTCAGTACTTC.

The rearrangement joins TRBV19 to TRBJ2-2; 12 bases line up with TRBD2. Per germline, CDR1 LNHDA and CDR2 SQIVND (reference sequence). The CDR3 is 19 residues long. V lost 0 bases to trimming and J lost 3 bases; unmatched junction nucleotides: 8. The DNA of the CDR3 is TGTGCCAGTAGTATAGATGGAACTAGCGGGGGGCCGTACACCGGGGAGCTGTTTTTT. The encoded protein is CASSIDGTSGGPYTGELFF. Full variable domain (missing parts from reference TRBV19 and TRBJ2-2): DGGITQSPKYLFRKEGQNVTLSCEQNLNHDAMYWYRQDPGQGLRLIYYSQIVNDFQKGDIAEGYSVSREKKESFPLTVTSAQKNPTAFYLCASSIDGTSGGPYTGELFFGEGSRLTVL.

The gene calls are TRBV7-8 and TRBJ1-4; D call uncertain. The CDR3 has 13 amino acids. The V gene lost 2 bases and the J gene lost 7 bases, with 8 bases spanning the gap. The germline CDR1 and CDR2 sequences are SGHVS and FQNEAQ. The CDR3 region has the DNA TGTGCCAGCAGCTTAAGGACCGTTGAAAAACTGTTTTTT. It is translated as CASSLRTVEKLFF.

The chain joins TRBV18 to TRBJ2-5, with D tentatively TRBD1 or TRBD2 (5 bases each). V lost 1 base and J 2 bases, leaving 11 bases between the germline ends. The CDR3 runs 15 residues. Germline V lookup: CDR1 KGHSH, CDR2 LQKENI. The CDR3 coding sequence is TGTGCCAGCTCACCACGGGACGGCAGACAAGAGACCCAGTACTTC. Translating gives CASSPRDGRQETQYF.

The chain is built from TRBV6-6 and TRBJ1-1; perhaps TRBD1 as D (6 bases). Trimming left V 7 bases short and J 1 base short, with 13 bases between. The CDR3 covers 14 residues. The germline V gene encodes CDR1 MNHNY and CDR2 SVGAGI (reference sequence). CDR3 region: CASILRGGNTEAFF. The DNA for the CDR3 is TGTGCCAGCATCCTAAGAGGGGGGAACACTGAAGCTTTCTTT.

The rearrangement joins TRBV2 to TRBJ1-1; a possible D gene is TRBD1 (6 bases). This CDR3 comprises 13 residues. Deletions cut 7 bases from V and 1 base from J, with 10 bases between. Germline V gene data show CDR1 as SNHLY and CDR2 as FYNNEI. CDR3 sequence (DNA): TGTGCCAGCAAACGGACAGCGAACACTGAAGCTTTCTTT. Encoded protein: CASKRTANTEAFF.

The chain carries TRBV27 and TRBJ2-1, with 9 bases fitting TRBD1. Germline V gene lookup returns CDR1 MNHEY and CDR2 SMNVEV (reference sequence). This CDR3 spans 15 amino acids. Germline trimming cut 6 bases from V and 5 bases from J; bases unmatched to any gene: 8. CDR3 protein: CASRGDRGEDNEQFF. CDR3 in DNA: TGTGCCAGCAGGGGCGACAGGGGGGAGGACAATGAGCAGTTCTTC.

This chain uses TRBV4-2 with TRBJ2-7, with D perhaps TRBD2 (5 bases). V lost 4 bases and J 3 bases, leaving 13 bases between the germline ends. The CDR3 loop spans 14 amino acids. Germline V gene data show CDR1 as LGHNA and CDR2 as YNFKEQ. The CDR3 DNA sequence: TGTGCCAGCAGCCGGACGGGGAACCTCTACGAGCAGTACTTC. This translates into CASSRTGNLYEQYF.

The rearrangement uses TRBV9 and TRBJ1-6; D is unclear. The germline V gene encodes CDR1 SGDLS and CDR2 YYNGEE. The V end was cut by 0 bases, the J end by 8 bases, with 9 bases between. The CDR3 has 14 amino acids. In nucleotides, the CDR3 is TGTGCCAGCAGCGTAGGAGGATGGGATTCACCCCTCCACTTT. It yields the protein CASSVGGWDSPLHF.